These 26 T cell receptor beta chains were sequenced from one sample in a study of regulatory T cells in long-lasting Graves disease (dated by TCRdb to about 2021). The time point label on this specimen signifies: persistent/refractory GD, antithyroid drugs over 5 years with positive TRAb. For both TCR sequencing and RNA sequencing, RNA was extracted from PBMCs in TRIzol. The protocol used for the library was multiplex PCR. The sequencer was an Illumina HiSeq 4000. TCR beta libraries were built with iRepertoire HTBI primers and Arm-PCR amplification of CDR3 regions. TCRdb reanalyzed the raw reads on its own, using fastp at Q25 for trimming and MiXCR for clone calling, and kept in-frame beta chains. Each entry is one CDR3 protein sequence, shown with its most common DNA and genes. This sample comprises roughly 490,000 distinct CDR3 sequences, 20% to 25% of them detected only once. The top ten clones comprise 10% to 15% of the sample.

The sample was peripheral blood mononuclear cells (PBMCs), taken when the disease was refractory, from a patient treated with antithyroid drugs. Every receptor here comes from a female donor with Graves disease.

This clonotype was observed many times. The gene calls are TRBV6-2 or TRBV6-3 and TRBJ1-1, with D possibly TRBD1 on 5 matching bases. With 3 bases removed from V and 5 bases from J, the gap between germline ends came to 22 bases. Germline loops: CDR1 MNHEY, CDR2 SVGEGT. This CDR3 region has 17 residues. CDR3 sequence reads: CASSYCTGRCPETEAFF. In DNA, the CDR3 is TGTGCCAGCAGTTATTGTACGGGACGTTGCCCCGAAACTGAAGCTTTCTTT.

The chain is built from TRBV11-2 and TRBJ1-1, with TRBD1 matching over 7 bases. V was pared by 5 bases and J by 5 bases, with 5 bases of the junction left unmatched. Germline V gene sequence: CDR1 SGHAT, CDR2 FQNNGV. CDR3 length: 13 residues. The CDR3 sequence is CASSLQQGTEAFF. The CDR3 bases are TGTGCCAGCAGCCTACAACAGGGGACTGAAGCTTTCTTT.

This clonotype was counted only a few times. The CDR3 region has the DNA TGTGCCAGCGATTTCGCTAGCGGGAGCACCGGGGAGCTGTTTTTT. Protein product: CASDFASGSTGELFF. V and J are TRBV6-1 and TRBJ2-2; 10 nucleotides agree with TRBD2. The CDR3 sequence is 15 residues long. Germline-derived CDR1 and CDR2 are MNHNS and SASEGT. With 8 bases clipped from V and 4 bases from J, the junction kept 7 bases outside the gene matches.

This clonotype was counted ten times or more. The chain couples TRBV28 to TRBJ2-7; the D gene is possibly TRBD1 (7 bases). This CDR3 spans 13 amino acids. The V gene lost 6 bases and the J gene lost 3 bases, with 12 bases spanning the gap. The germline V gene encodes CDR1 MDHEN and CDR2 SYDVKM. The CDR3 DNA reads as TGTGCCAGCAGCGGGGGACAGCACTACGAGCAGTACTTC. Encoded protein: CASSGGQHYEQYF.

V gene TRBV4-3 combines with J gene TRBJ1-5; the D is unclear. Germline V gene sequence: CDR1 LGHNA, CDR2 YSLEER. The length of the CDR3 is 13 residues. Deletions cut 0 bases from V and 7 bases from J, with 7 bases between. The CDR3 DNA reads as TGCGCCAGCAGCCAAGATCAGGTACAGCCCCAGCATTTT. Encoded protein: CASSQDQVQPQHF.

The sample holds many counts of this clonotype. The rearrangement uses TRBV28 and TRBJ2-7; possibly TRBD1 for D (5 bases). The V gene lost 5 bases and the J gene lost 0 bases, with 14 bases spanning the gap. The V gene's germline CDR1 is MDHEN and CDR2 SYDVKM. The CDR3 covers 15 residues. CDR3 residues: CASSGDRQPSYEQYF. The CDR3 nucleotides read TGTGCCAGCAGTGGTGACAGACAACCCTCCTACGAGCAGTACTTC.

The CDR3 DNA reads as TGTGCCAGCAGGCTACAGGGGACAGATACGCAGTATTTT. This translates into CASRLQGTDTQYF. The genes are TRBV12-3 or TRBV12-4 and TRBJ2-3; TRBD1 aligns across 7 bases. The CDR3 spans 13 residues. Germline trimming cut 6 bases from V and 3 bases from J; bases unmatched to any gene: 3.

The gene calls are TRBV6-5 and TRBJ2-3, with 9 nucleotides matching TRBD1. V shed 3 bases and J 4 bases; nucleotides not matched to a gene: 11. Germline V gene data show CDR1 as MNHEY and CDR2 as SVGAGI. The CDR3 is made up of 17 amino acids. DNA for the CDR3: TGTGCCAGCAGTTATACGCCGGGACAGGGCTTCCCAGATACGCAGTATTTT. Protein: CASSYTPGQGFPDTQYF.

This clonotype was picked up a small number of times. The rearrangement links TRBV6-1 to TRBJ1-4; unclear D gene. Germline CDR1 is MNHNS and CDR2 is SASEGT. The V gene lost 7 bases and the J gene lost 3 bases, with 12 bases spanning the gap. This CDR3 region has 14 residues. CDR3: CASNLGGSNEKLFF. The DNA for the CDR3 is TGTGCCAGCAACCTGGGAGGGTCTAATGAAAAACTGTTTTTT.

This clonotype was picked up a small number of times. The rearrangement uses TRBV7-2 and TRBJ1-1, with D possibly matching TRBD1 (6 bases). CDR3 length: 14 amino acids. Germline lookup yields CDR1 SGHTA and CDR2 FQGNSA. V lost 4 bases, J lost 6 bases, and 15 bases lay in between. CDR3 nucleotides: TGTGCCAGCAGCTCACCGTTGGGGGCATCTGAAGCTTTCTTT. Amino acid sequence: CASSSPLGASEAFF. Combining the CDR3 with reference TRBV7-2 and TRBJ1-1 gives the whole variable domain GAGVSQSPSNKVTEKGKDVELRCDPISGHTALYWYRQSLGQGLEFLIYFQGNSAPDKSGLPSDRFSAERTGGSVSTLTIQRTQQEDSAVYLCASSSPLGASEAFFGQGTRLTVV.

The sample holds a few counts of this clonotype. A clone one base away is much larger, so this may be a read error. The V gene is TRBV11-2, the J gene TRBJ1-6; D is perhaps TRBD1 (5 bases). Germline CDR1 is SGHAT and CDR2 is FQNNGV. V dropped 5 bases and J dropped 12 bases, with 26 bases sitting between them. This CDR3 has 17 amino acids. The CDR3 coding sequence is TGTGCCAGCAGCCGTATAAACCGGGACGACGGTTGGTTACCCCTCCACTTT. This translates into CASSRINRDDGWLPLHF.

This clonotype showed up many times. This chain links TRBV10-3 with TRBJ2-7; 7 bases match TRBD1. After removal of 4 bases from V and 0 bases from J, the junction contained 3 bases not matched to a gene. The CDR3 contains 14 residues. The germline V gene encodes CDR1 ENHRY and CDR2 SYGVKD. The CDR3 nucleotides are TGTGCCATCAGTGGACAGGGTAGCTCCTACGAGCAGTACTTC. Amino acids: CAISGQGSSYEQYF.

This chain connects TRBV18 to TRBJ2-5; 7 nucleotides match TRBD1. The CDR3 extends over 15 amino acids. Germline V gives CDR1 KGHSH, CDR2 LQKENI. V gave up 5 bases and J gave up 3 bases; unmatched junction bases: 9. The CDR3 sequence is CASSSPDRLKETQYF. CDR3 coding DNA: TGTGCCAGCTCATCCCCGGACAGGCTCAAAGAGACCCAGTACTTC.

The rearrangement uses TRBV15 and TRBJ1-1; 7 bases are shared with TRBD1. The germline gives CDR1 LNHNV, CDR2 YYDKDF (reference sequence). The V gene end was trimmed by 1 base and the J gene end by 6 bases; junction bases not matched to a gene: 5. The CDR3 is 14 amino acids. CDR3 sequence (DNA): TGTGCCACCAGCAGAGTAGGGGGCGAATCTGAAGCTTTCTTT. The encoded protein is CATSRVGGESEAFF.

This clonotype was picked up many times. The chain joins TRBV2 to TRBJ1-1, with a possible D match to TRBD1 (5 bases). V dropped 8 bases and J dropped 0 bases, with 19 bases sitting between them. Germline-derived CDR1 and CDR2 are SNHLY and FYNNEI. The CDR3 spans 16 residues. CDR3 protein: CASDGTPGRVNTEAFF. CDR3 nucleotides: TGTGCCAGCGACGGGACGCCGGGTCGTGTGAACACTGAAGCTTTCTTT.

The CDR3 DNA follows: TGTGCCAGCAGCCTGACAGGGGCTGGAAACACCATATATTTT. It translates to CASSLTGAGNTIYF. The J gene is TRBJ1-3, the V gene TRBV7-2, with 8 bases that match TRBD1. The junction had 2 bases not matched to a gene; V was cut back by 5 bases and J by 2 bases. The CDR3 runs 14 residues. Germline CDR1 is SGHTA and CDR2 is FQGNSA.

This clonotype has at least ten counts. CDR3 in amino acids: CASSLDLRGTTYEQYF. As DNA, the CDR3 is TGTGCCAGCAGCTTAGATCTTCGGGGGACTACCTACGAGCAGTACTTC. The rearrangement links TRBV11-2 to TRBJ2-7; 7 nucleotides agree with TRBD2. The germline CDR1 and CDR2 sequences are SGHAT and FQNNGV. The CDR3 runs to 16 residues. J was trimmed by 2 bases and V by 0 bases; bases with no gene match: 7.

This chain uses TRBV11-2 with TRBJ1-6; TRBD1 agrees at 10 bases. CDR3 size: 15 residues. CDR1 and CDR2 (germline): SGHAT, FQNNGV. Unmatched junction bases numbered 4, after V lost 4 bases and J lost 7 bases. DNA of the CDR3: TGTGCCAGCAGCTCCGAGGGACAGGGGAATTCACCCCTCCACTTT. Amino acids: CASSSEGQGNSPLHF.

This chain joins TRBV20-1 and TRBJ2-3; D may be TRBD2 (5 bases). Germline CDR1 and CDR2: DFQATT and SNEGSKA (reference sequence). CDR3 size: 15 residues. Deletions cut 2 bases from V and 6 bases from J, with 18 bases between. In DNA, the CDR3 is TGCAGTGCTAGAAGTGTTGACGGGGTGGGGGATACGCAGTATTTT. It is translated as CSARSVDGVGDTQYF.

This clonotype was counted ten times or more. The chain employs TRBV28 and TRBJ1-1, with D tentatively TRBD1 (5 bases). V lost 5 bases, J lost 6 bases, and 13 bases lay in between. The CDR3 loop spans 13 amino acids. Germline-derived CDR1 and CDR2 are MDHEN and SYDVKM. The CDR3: CASSPGSGAEAFF. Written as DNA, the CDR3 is TGTGCCAGCAGTCCAGGGTCGGGAGCTGAAGCTTTCTTT. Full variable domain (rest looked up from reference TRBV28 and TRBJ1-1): DVKVTQSSRYLVKRTGEKVFLECVQDMDHENMFWYRQDPGLGLRLIYFSYDVKMKEKGDIPEGYSVSREKKERFSLILESASTNQTSMYLCASSPGSGAEAFFGQGTRLTVV.

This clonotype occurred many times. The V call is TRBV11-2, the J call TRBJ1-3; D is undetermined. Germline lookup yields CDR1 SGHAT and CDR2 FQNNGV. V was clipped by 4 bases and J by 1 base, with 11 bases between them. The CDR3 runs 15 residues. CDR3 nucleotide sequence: TGTGCCAGCAGCTCACCTCGTTTATCTGGAAACACCATATATTTT. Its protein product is CASSSPRLSGNTIYF.

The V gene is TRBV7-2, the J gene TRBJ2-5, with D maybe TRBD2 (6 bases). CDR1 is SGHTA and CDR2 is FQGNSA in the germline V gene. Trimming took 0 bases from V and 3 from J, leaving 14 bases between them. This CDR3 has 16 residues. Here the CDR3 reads CASSLALGGRKETQYF. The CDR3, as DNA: TGTGCCAGCAGCTTAGCGCTTGGAGGGAGGAAAGAGACCCAGTACTTC.

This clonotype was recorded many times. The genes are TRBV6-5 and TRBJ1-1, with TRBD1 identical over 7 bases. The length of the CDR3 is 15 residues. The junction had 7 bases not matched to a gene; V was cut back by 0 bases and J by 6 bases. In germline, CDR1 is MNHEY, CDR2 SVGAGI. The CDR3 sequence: CASSYSTGQVSEAFF. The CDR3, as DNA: TGTGCCAGCAGTTACTCGACCGGACAGGTATCTGAAGCTTTCTTT.

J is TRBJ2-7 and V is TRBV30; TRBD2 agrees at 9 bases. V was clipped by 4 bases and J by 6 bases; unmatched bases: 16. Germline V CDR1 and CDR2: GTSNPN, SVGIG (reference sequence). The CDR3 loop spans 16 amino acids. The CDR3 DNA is TGTGCCTGGAACATATGGGAACTTAGCGGGAGTGGCGAGCAGTACTTC. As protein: CAWNIWELSGSGEQYF.

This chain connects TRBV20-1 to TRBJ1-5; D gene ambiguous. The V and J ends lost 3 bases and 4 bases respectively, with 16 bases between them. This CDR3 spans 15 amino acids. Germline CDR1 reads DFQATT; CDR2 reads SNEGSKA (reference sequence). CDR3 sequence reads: CSASGRTGSNQPQHF. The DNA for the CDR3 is TGCAGTGCTAGTGGTCGGACGGGGTCAAATCAGCCCCAGCATTTT.

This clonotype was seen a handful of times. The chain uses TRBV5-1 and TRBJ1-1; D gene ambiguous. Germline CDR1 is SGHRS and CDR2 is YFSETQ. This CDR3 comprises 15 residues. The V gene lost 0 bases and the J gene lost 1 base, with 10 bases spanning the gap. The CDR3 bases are TGCGCCAGCAGCTTGGCCTTCGGCCAGAACACTGAAGCTTTCTTT. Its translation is CASSLAFGQNTEAFF.